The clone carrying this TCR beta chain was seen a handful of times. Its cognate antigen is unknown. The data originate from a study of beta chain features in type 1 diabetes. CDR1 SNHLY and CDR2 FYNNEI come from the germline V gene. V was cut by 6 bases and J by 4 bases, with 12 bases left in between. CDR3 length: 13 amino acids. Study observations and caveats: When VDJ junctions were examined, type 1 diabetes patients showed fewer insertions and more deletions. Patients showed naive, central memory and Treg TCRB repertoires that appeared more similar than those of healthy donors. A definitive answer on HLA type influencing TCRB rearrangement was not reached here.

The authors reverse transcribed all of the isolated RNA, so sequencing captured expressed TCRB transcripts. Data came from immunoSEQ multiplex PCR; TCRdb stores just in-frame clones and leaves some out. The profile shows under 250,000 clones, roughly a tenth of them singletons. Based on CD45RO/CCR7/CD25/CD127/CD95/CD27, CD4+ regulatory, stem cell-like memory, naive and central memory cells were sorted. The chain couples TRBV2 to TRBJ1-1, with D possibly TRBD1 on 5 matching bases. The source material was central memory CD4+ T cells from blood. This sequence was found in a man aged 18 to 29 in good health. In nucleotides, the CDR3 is TGTGCCAGCAGGGAGGACAAATTCACTGAAGCTTTCTTT. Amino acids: CASREDKFTEAFF.